These 6 T cell receptor beta chains came from one sample sequenced in a study of T cells in Graves' hyperthyroidism and ophthalmopathy. What was amplified from RNA transcripts were TCR beta CDR3 regions. HTBI primers were employed in a first-round RT-PCR of the TCR CDR3. TCRdb reprocessed the multiplex PCR reads with MiXCR, giving one entry per CDR3 protein. The sample shows 550,000 to 800,000 distinct CDR3 sequences, 16% of them seen only once. The sequenced sample consisted of blood. These receptors were collected from a man aged 18 to 29 with Graves' hyperthyroidism.

The chain links TRBV4-1 to TRBJ2-7; no reliable D call. The CDR3 is made up of 14 amino acids. Per germline, CDR1 MGHRA and CDR2 YSYEKL. V lost 0 bases to trimming and J lost 1 base, with 7 bases between them. This CDR3 is CASSQDGYSYEQYF. The CDR3 region has the DNA TGCGCCAGCAGCCAAGATGGCTATTCCTACGAGCAGTACTTC.

The gene calls are TRBV20-1 and TRBJ2-1; tentatively, D is TRBD1 (6 bases). The germline V and J ends were trimmed by 2 bases and 0 bases, with 11 bases remaining between them. The V gene's germline CDR1 is DFQATT and CDR2 SNEGSKA (reference sequence). CDR3 length: 15 residues. DNA for the CDR3: TGCAGTGCTAGAAACAGGGTTCTCTCCTACAATGAGCAGTTCTTC. This translates into CSARNRVLSYNEQFF.

There are many counts of this clonotype. This sequence joins TRBV3-1 and TRBJ2-7; 8 positions agree with TRBD2. The trim removed 4 bases at V and 7 bases at J, leaving 6 bases unmatched. The CDR3 is 13 residues long. Germline lookup yields CDR1 LGHDT and CDR2 YNNKEL (reference sequence). Written as DNA, the CDR3 is TGTGCCAGCAGCCTCGGGAGGGCCTGGGAGCAGTACTTC. This gives the protein CASSLGRAWEQYF.

This clonotype has only a few counts. The rearrangement joins TRBV20-1 to TRBJ2-3, with unresolved D. V was cut by 1 base and J by 1 base, with 12 bases left in between. Germline CDR1 reads DFQATT; CDR2 reads SNEGSKA (reference sequence). CDR3 size: 15 residues. The CDR3 protein is CSARAFLRRTDTQYF. Here the CDR3 DNA reads TGCAGTGCTAGAGCTTTTCTTAGGCGCACAGATACGCAGTATTTT.

This chain connects TRBV4-1 to TRBJ2-4; D not resolved. Trimming removed 1 base from V and 8 bases from J, with 15 bases in between. This CDR3 is 15 amino acids long. CDR1 is MGHRA and CDR2 is YSYEKL in the germline V gene. CDR3: CASSQVPNPKDIQYF. CDR3 nucleotide sequence: TGCGCCAGCAGCCAAGTACCGAATCCGAAGGACATTCAGTACTTC.

The chain carries TRBV20-1 and TRBJ1-5, with a weak D call TRBD1 (5 bases). CDR3 length equals 14 residues. V was trimmed by 4 bases and J by 3 bases, leaving 13 bases between them. Per germline, CDR1 DFQATT and CDR2 SNEGSKA (reference sequence). The CDR3, as DNA: TGCAGTGCTACAAAGGGGCCGATCAATCAGCCCCAGCATTTT. Protein: CSATKGPINQPQHF.